The following is a T cell receptor (beta chain) sequence with its context. These data belong to a study of blood T cell repertoires in COVID-19. Study-wide background: The origin of the acute and convalescent COVID-19 samples was the United States, Italy and Spain. Sample material is recorded as cDNA or gDNA derived from T cells, B-cell-depleted T cells, or PBMCs.

Study processing details: Counts of nucleated cells, estimated from reference gene primer amplification, were obtained. The protocol was immunoSEQ multiplex PCR, while the TCRdb copy is restricted to in-frame clones and leaves out a portion. That table gives V, J and clone size, and the DNA gave D and trimming. The sample includes 50,000 to 75,000 clones, around 77% of them seen just once. In germline, CDR1 is MNHEY, CDR2 SVGEGT. Germline trimming cut 2 bases from V and 4 bases from J; bases unmatched to any gene: 7. The CDR3 is 16 amino acids. The sequence came from a man aged 80 or over with active or convalescent COVID-19. Sequencing was carried out using peripheral blood. V and J are TRBV6-2 or TRBV6-3 and TRBJ1-4, with 7 bases lining up with TRBD1. CDR3 sequence: CASSYTKGTVNEKLFF. The CDR3 region has the DNA TGTGCCAGCAGTTACACAAAGGGGACAGTTAATGAAAAACTGTTTTTT.